These 7 T cell receptor beta chains share one sample of origin, sequenced in a study of OX40 agonist ivuxolimab in advanced cancers. Produced via immunoSEQ multiplex PCR; TCRdb's table is partial and in-frame only. This table has fewer than 120,000 clones, about 92% appearing once. The input for sequencing was CD4+ or CD8+ T cells sorted from blood, taken in a trial of the OX40 agonist ivuxolimab. These receptors were taken from an adult with an advanced solid tumor such as melanoma, head and neck, liver or kidney cancer.

This chain uses TRBV19 with TRBJ1-2; 8 nucleotides align to TRBD1. Germline-derived CDR1 and CDR2 are LNHDA and SQIVND (reference sequence). The CDR3 is made up of 18 amino acids. V lost 2 bases and J lost 4; bases outside the gene matches: 15. The CDR3, as DNA: TGTGCCAGTAGTATAAATACGGCCCAGGGGGCGAATATCTATGGCTACACCTTC. Amino acid sequence: CASSINTAQGANIYGYTF.

V is TRBV19 and J is TRBJ1-1, with a possible D match to TRBD1 (6 bases). Trimming removed 4 bases at V and 3 bases at J, with 9 bases between. The CDR3 sequence is 13 residues long. Looked up from germline, CDR1 is LNHDA and CDR2 is SQIVND (reference sequence). CDR3 loop: CASSNRDHTEAFF. In DNA form, the CDR3 reads TGTGCCAGTAGTAACAGGGACCACACTGAAGCTTTCTTT.

The gene calls are TRBV9 and TRBJ2-7; TRBD1 aligns across 9 bases. Germline V lookup: CDR1 SGDLS, CDR2 YYNGEE. V was clipped by 3 bases and J by 5 bases; unmatched bases: 6. The CDR3 contains 14 residues. Here the CDR3 reads CASSGGNRGHEQYF. DNA of the CDR3: TGTGCCAGCAGCGGAGGGAACAGGGGGCACGAGCAGTACTTC.

The rearrangement joins TRBV5-1 to TRBJ2-1, with D tentatively TRBD2 (6 bases). Per the germline V gene, CDR1 is SGHRS and CDR2 is YFSETQ. The CDR3 contains 17 residues. With 4 bases removed from V and 1 base from J, the gap between germline ends came to 18 bases. The DNA of the CDR3 is TGCGCCAGCAGCCAAGTTTCCGGGGGACGGTCCTACAATGAGCAGTTCTTC. Protein product: CASSQVSGGRSYNEQFF.

The gene calls are TRBV27 and TRBJ2-1, with TRBD2 matching 7 bases. This CDR3 contains 14 residues. The V gene's germline CDR1 is MNHEY and CDR2 SMNVEV (reference sequence). J gave up 3 bases and V 5 bases, and 4 bases lay outside the gene matches. Here the CDR3 DNA reads TGTGCCAGCAGTCCTCTAGCGGACTACAATGAGCAGTTCTTC. Protein sequence: CASSPLADYNEQFF.

This CDR3 reads CASSLGTNGNTEAFF. DNA of the CDR3: TGTGCCAGCAGTTTAGGGACCAACGGGAACACTGAAGCTTTCTTT. The chain links TRBV28 to TRBJ1-1; perhaps TRBD1 as D (5 bases). The CDR3 has 15 residues. V lost 2 bases, J lost 1 base, and 11 bases lay in between. Germline V gene sequence: CDR1 MDHEN, CDR2 SYDVKM.

The J gene is TRBJ2-2, the V gene TRBV5-1; 7 nucleotides line up with TRBD1. The CDR3 runs 17 residues. Per the germline V gene, CDR1 is SGHRS and CDR2 is YFSETQ. V trimming: 4 bases; J trimming: 2 bases; junction bases outside the gene matches: 11. This chain's CDR3 is CASSLQSGTENTGELFF. CDR3 in DNA: TGCGCCAGCAGCCTGCAATCCGGGACAGAAAACACCGGGGAGCTGTTTTTT. Variable domain in full (rest from reference TRBV5-1 and TRBJ2-2): KAGVTQTPRYLIKTRGQQVTLSCSPISGHRSVSWYQQTPGQGLQFLFEYFSETQRNKGNFPGRFSGRQFSNSRSEMNVSTLELGDSALYLCASSLQSGTENTGELFFGEGSRLTVL.